A single sample gave rise to the 26 T cell receptor beta chains below, sequenced in a study of T cells after posttransplantation cyclophosphamide. The table came from immunoSEQ multiplex PCR; TCRdb's copy has only in-frame clones and leaves some out. The sample records approximately 50,000 clones, around 94% being singletons. Sample: PBMCs. The receptors stem from a woman aged 25 to 39 in good health and a related stem cell transplant donor.

The V call is TRBV6-5, the J call TRBJ1-1; 9 bases are a match to TRBD1. The J segment lost 5 bases and the V segment lost 9 bases, leaving 13 bases of the junction unmatched. This CDR3 has 15 amino acids. The germline gives CDR1 MNHEY, CDR2 SVGAGI. The CDR3 spells CASTAPGQGGTEAFF. In nucleotides, the CDR3 is TGTGCCAGTACCGCGCCGGGACAGGGTGGGACTGAAGCTTTCTTT.

The rearrangement links TRBV11-2 to TRBJ1-6; no clear D gene. V was shortened by 1 base and J by 3 bases, with 7 bases between the two germline ends. CDR3 size: 15 residues. Germline CDR1 and CDR2: SGHAT and FQNNGV. CDR3 amino acids: CASSLGSGYNSPLHF. In DNA, the CDR3 is TGTGCCAGCAGCTTAGGTAGTGGCTATAATTCACCCCTCCACTTT. The full variable domain, in which reference TRBV11-2 and TRBJ1-6 provide the parts outside the CDR3, is EAGVAQSPRYKIIEKRQSVAFWCNPISGHATLYWYQQILGQGPKLLIQFQNNGVVDDSQLPKDRFSAERLKGVDSTLKIQPAKLEDSAVYLCASSLGSGYNSPLHFGNGTRLTVT.

The V call is TRBV27, the J call TRBJ2-7; D is uncertain. V was shortened by 3 bases and J by 1 base, with 7 bases between the two germline ends. This CDR3 is 13 amino acids long. Germline-derived CDR1 and CDR2 are MNHEY and SMNVEV (reference sequence). CDR3 residues: CASSFTRSYEQYF. CDR3 bases: TGTGCCAGCAGTTTTACCAGGTCCTACGAGCAGTACTTC.

The chain links TRBV6-1 to TRBJ1-3; D perhaps matches TRBD1 (6 bases). Germline V gene data show CDR1 as MNHNS and CDR2 as SASEGT. This CDR3 contains 14 residues. Between the trimmed V and J ends, which lost 3 bases and 2 bases, there was a span of 8 bases. The CDR3 region has the DNA TGTGCCAGCAGTGATTCAGGGGCTGGAAACACCATATATTTT. This encodes CASSDSGAGNTIYF.

This clone was detected once. The rearrangement uses TRBV18 and TRBJ2-2; no firm D call. The germline V gene has CDR1 KGHSH and CDR2 LQKENI. Deletions cut 1 base from V and 0 bases from J, with 9 bases between. The CDR3 sequence is 16 residues long. CDR3 sequence reads: CASSPLRFANTGELFF. In DNA, the CDR3 is TGTGCCAGCTCACCACTGAGGTTCGCGAACACCGGGGAGCTGTTTTTT.

The chain carries TRBV5-1 and TRBJ2-1; 9 bases line up with TRBD1. Unmatched junction bases numbered 4, after V lost 2 bases and J lost 4 bases. There are 15 residues in the CDR3. CDR1 is SGHRS, CDR2 YFSETQ, per germline. The CDR3 coding sequence is TGCGCCAGCAGCTTAACGACAGGGGGTTACAATGAGCAGTTCTTC. Amino acids: CASSLTTGGYNEQFF.

The V call is TRBV30, the J call TRBJ2-1; D might be TRBD1 (5 bases). V was pared by 0 bases and J by 6 bases, with 12 bases between. The germline V gene has CDR1 GTSNPN and CDR2 SVGIG (reference sequence). CDR3 length equals 14 residues. The CDR3, as DNA: TGTGCCTGGAGTGTCACCAGGGTGGCCAATGAGCAGTTCTTC. This encodes CAWSVTRVANEQFF.

The chain combines TRBV21-1 with TRBJ1-4; the DNA was not compared with TRBD1, the D call given in the table. TRBV21-1 is a listed pseudogene. This CDR3 contains 16 residues. The chain's CDR3 is CASSKLGDRGDEKLFF. The CDR3 nucleotides are TGTGCCAGCAGCAAATTGGGGGACAGGGGCGATGAAAAACTGTTTTTT.

This clone is a singleton in its sample. This chain uses TRBV9 with TRBJ2-5, with D possibly TRBD2 on 5 matching bases. The germline CDR1 and CDR2 sequences are SGDLS and YYNGEE. The CDR3 sequence is 16 residues long. V was trimmed by 6 bases and J by 1 base, leaving 19 bases between them. The CDR3 sequence: CASTAAGLWGQETQYF. CDR3 sequence (DNA): TGTGCCAGCACCGCCGCGGGCCTATGGGGCCAAGAGACCCAGTACTTC.

The CDR3 DNA sequence: TGTGCCAGCAGTTTGGGAGGCTACAATGAGCAGTTCTTC. Protein: CASSLGGYNEQFF. The chain is built from TRBV27 and TRBJ2-1; D is perhaps TRBD2 (6 bases). CDR3 length equals 13 residues. The germline V and J ends were trimmed by 3 bases and 3 bases, with 6 bases remaining between them. Germline V gene data show CDR1 as MNHEY and CDR2 as SMNVEV (reference sequence).

This clone was counted once. The J gene is TRBJ2-1, the V gene TRBV29-1; 10 bases agree with TRBD2. After removal of 7 bases from V and 6 bases from J, the junction contained 6 bases not matched to a gene. CDR3 size: 13 residues. Germline V lookup: CDR1 SQVTM, CDR2 ANQGSEA. The CDR3 bases are TGCAGCGCTAATTTAGCGGGGGGCAATGAGCAGTTCTTC. Translation gives CSANLAGGNEQFF.

This rearrangement joins TRBV9 to TRBJ2-3; 8 bases match TRBD2. The germline gives CDR1 SGDLS, CDR2 YYNGEE. Germline trimming cut 4 bases from V and 14 bases from J; bases unmatched to any gene: 12. This CDR3 has 13 residues. The CDR3 coding sequence is TGTGCCAGCAGCTCGTCAGAGGGACTAGGACGGTATTTT. It specifies CASSSSEGLGRYF.

The rearrangement links TRBV5-5 to TRBJ1-3; TRBD1 aligns across 9 bases. Germline assignment: CDR1 SGHKS and CDR2 YYEKEE (reference sequence). The length of the CDR3 is 14 residues. V dropped 4 bases and J dropped 3; count of bases not matched to a gene: 2. The CDR3 coding sequence is TGTGCCAGCAGCCGGACAGGGGTTGGAAACACCATATATTTT. Protein product: CASSRTGVGNTIYF. Together with reference TRBV5-5 and TRBJ1-3, the CDR3 gives the full variable domain: DAGVTQSPTHLIKTRGQQVTLRCSPISGHKSVSWYQQVLGQGPQFIFQYYEKEERGRGNFPDRFSARQFPNYSSELNVNALLLGDSALYLCASSRTGVGNTIYFGEGSWLTVV.

V and J are TRBV19 and TRBJ2-7; TRBD1 agrees at 9 bases. The CDR3 is made up of 16 amino acids. Trimming removed 6 bases from V and 3 bases from J; junction bases left unmatched: 12. The germline CDR1 and CDR2 sequences are LNHDA and SQIVND (reference sequence). The chain's CDR3 is CASSQPPGQGLYEQYF. Written as DNA, the CDR3 is TGTGCCAGTAGCCAGCCCCCGGGACAGGGCCTCTACGAGCAGTACTTC.

This chain links TRBV18 with TRBJ1-1; 8 bases line up with TRBD1. This CDR3 region has 13 residues. After removal of 2 bases from V and 4 bases from J, the junction contained 0 bases not matched to a gene. The germline V gene encodes CDR1 KGHSH and CDR2 LQKENI. CDR3 sequence reads: CASSPTGGTEAFF. The DNA of the CDR3 is TGTGCCAGCTCACCAACAGGGGGCACTGAAGCTTTCTTT.

V is TRBV5-1 and J is TRBJ2-6; tentative D call: TRBD1 (6 bases). Trimming shortened V by 2 bases and J by 2 bases, and 14 bases separated the two germline ends. Germline V lookup: CDR1 SGHRS, CDR2 YFSETQ. The CDR3 has 17 amino acids. CDR3 loop: CASSFPRGEAGANVLTF. CDR3 nucleotide sequence: TGCGCCAGCAGCTTTCCCAGGGGTGAAGCTGGGGCCAACGTCCTGACTTTC.

The chain is built from TRBV15 and TRBJ2-1, with TRBD1 matching over 9 bases. The J segment lost 10 bases and the V segment lost 0 bases, leaving 4 bases of the junction unmatched. CDR1 is LNHNV and CDR2 is YYDKDF in the germline V gene (reference sequence). The CDR3 loop spans 14 amino acids. The CDR3: CATSRDLQGAEQFF. The DNA for the CDR3 is TGTGCCACCAGCAGAGATCTACAGGGGGCGGAGCAGTTCTTC.

This chain links TRBV27 with TRBJ2-7; TRBD1 aligns across 7 bases. V gave up 4 bases and J gave up 3 bases; unmatched junction bases: 9. The CDR3 contains 15 residues. Per the germline V gene, CDR1 is MNHEY and CDR2 is SMNVEV (reference sequence). This chain's CDR3 is CASSSGQPSIYEQYF. The CDR3 DNA reads TGTGCCAGCAGTTCGGGACAGCCTTCTATCTACGAGCAGTACTTC.

This clone was counted a single time. V gene TRBV25-1 combines with J gene TRBJ2-2; D unresolved. V shed 2 bases and J shed 0 bases, with 16 bases lying between them. Germline lookup yields CDR1 MGHDK and CDR2 SYGVNS. The CDR3 sequence is 18 residues long. The CDR3 DNA reads TGTGCCAGCAGTGAACTCGGGTGGCCCGGAACGAACACCGGGGAGCTGTTTTTT. It specifies CASSELGWPGTNTGELFF.

J is TRBJ2-2 and V is TRBV6-5; no reliable D call. Germline-derived CDR1 and CDR2 are MNHEY and SVGAGI. Trimming left V 3 bases short and J 2 bases short, with 4 bases between. The CDR3 consists of 13 residues. CDR3 bases: TGTGCCAGCAGTTATTCTAACACCGGGGAGCTGTTTTTT. Its translation is CASSYSNTGELFF.

The chain uses TRBV7-2 and TRBJ2-5, with 9 nucleotides matching TRBD1. The CDR3 length is 15 residues. Germline V gene lookup returns CDR1 SGHTA and CDR2 FQGNSA. The V segment lost 5 bases and the J segment 5 bases; nucleotides outside the gene matches: 9. This CDR3 reads CASSGQGQGWETQYF. CDR3 DNA sequence: TGTGCCAGCAGCGGGCAGGGACAGGGCTGGGAGACCCAGTACTTC.

This chain uses TRBV7-9 with TRBJ2-3, with 7 bases matching TRBD1. Looked up from germline, CDR1 is SEHNR and CDR2 is FQNEAQ (reference sequence). V gave up 8 bases and J gave up 1 base; unmatched junction bases: 12. The CDR3 is 16 amino acids. The CDR3 DNA is TGTGCCAGCCGAGCTTTCCTCGGACAGGGCACAGATACGCAGTATTTT. Translation: CASRAFLGQGTDTQYF.

This chain uses TRBV11-2 with TRBJ1-4; possibly TRBD1 for D (6 bases). Germline CDR1 and CDR2: SGHAT and FQNNGV. Trimming removed 5 bases from V and 7 bases from J, with 17 bases in between. The CDR3 has 15 amino acids. CDR3 nucleotides: TGTGCCAGCAGCCAACCCCAAGGACAGCTTGAAAAACTGTTTTTT. Its protein product is CASSQPQGQLEKLFF.

The chain combines TRBV29-1 with TRBJ1-1, with 8 bases fitting TRBD1. V shed 4 bases and J 4 bases; nucleotides not matched to a gene: 5. Germline-derived CDR1 and CDR2 are SQVTM and ANQGSEA. This CDR3 has 13 amino acids. The CDR3 loop reads CSVGRGRFTEAFF. The CDR3 bases are TGCAGCGTTGGCAGGGGGCGGTTCACTGAAGCTTTCTTT.

This clone was counted once. This chain connects TRBV18 to TRBJ1-3; 10 positions agree with TRBD1. Germline-derived CDR1 and CDR2 are KGHSH and LQKENI. The ends lost 6 bases at V and 0 bases at J; junction bases unmatched: 11. The CDR3 is made up of 18 amino acids. The CDR3 spells CASSPIPGQGSSGNTIYF. CDR3 bases: TGTGCCAGCTCGCCGATTCCGGGACAGGGGAGCTCTGGAAACACCATATATTTT.

This clone occurred once. This rearrangement joins TRBV19 to TRBJ1-5; 8 bases fit TRBD1. The J segment lost 1 base and the V segment lost 5 bases, leaving 4 bases of the junction unmatched. CDR1 is LNHDA and CDR2 is SQIVND in the germline V gene (reference sequence). This CDR3 comprises 15 residues. The CDR3 protein is CASSPDRESNQPQHF. CDR3 in DNA: TGTGCCAGTAGTCCGGACAGGGAAAGCAATCAGCCCCAGCATTTT.